The 24 T cell receptor beta chains given below trace back to one sample, sequenced in a study of cytomegalovirus exposure and HLA in healthy donors. PCR was performed using 60 Vbeta and 13 Jbeta primers. Profiled with immunoSEQ multiplex PCR; TCRdb holds only in-frame clones, not every one. Here the sample table reports about 130,000 clones. Specimen: PBMCs. Receptors were obtained from a woman aged 40 to 50 in good health and CMV-seropositive.

J is TRBJ2-5 and V is TRBV7-2, with 9 bases aligning to TRBD1. CDR3 size: 15 residues. The V gene's germline CDR1 is SGHTA and CDR2 FQGNSA. Unmatched junction bases numbered 5, after V lost 1 base and J lost 5 bases. The CDR3 is CASSLGTGGAETQYF. In DNA, the CDR3 is TGTGCCAGCAGCTTAGGAACAGGGGGCGCGGAGACCCAGTACTTC.

J is TRBJ2-1 and V is TRBV10-3; TRBD2 agrees at 14 bases. The CDR3 contains 13 residues. Germline trimming cut 7 bases from V and 9 bases from J; bases unmatched to any gene: 2. The germline CDR1 and CDR2 sequences are ENHRY and SYGVKD. The CDR3 sequence: CAIKGTSGSEQFF. Written as DNA, the CDR3 is TGTGCCATCAAAGGGACTAGCGGGAGTGAGCAGTTCTTC.

The rearrangement uses TRBV6-5 and TRBJ2-6; D is unclear. Trimming took off 4 bases at V and 0 bases at J, with 4 bases between the two ends. Germline CDR1 is MNHEY and CDR2 is SVGAGI. CDR3 length: 14 residues. The CDR3 is CASSLRSGANVLTF. The CDR3, as DNA: TGTGCCAGCAGTTTGCGCTCTGGGGCCAACGTCCTGACTTTC.

This chain links TRBV19 with TRBJ2-4; 9 bases agree with TRBD1. The length of the CDR3 is 14 residues. CDR1 is LNHDA and CDR2 is SQIVND in the germline V gene (reference sequence). With 4 bases clipped from V and 7 bases from J, the junction kept 5 bases outside the gene matches. The CDR3 spells CASSRQGERNIQYF. The CDR3 DNA is TGTGCCAGTAGTAGACAGGGGGAAAGGAACATTCAGTACTTC.

V is TRBV7-9 and J is TRBJ2-1, with 15 positions matching TRBD2. The CDR3 is 19 amino acids. CDR1 is SEHNR, CDR2 FQNEAQ, per germline (reference sequence). J lost 1 base, V lost 2 bases, and 6 bases had no gene match. The CDR3 coding sequence is TGTGCCAGCAGCTTATCTGGACTAGCGGGAGGGGGTTCCTACAATGAGCAGTTCTTC. Protein product: CASSLSGLAGGGSYNEQFF.

This rearrangement joins TRBV29-1 to TRBJ2-3; the match to TRBD2 covers 12 bases. The CDR3 spans 14 residues. The germline gives CDR1 SQVTM, CDR2 ANQGSEA. The V and J ends lost 7 bases and 3 bases, in that order; junction bases with no gene match: 5. The CDR3 coding sequence is TGCAGCGCTCGACTAGCGGGAGCAACAGATACGCAGTATTTT. Residues: CSARLAGATDTQYF.

This chain links TRBV6-1 with TRBJ2-2; the match to TRBD2 covers 8 bases. J lost 5 bases, V lost 3 bases, and 8 bases had no gene match. The germline CDR1 and CDR2 sequences are MNHNS and SASEGT. This CDR3 is 16 amino acids long. DNA of the CDR3: TGTGCCAGCAGTGACGGGAGGGGCGCTGAGACCGGGGAGCTGTTTTTT. Its translation is CASSDGRGAETGELFF.

This chain connects TRBV18 to TRBJ2-3, with 8 bases matching TRBD1. Germline V gene sequence: CDR1 KGHSH, CDR2 LQKENI. V shed 3 bases, J shed 5 bases, and the junction held 1 base outside the gene matches. The CDR3 consists of 13 residues. The CDR3 nucleotides read TGTGCCAGCTCACCGACAGGGGTAGATACGCAGTATTTT. Translated: CASSPTGVDTQYF.

The rearrangement joins TRBV28 to TRBJ1-2; D may be TRBD1 (5 bases). The CDR3 spans 16 residues. CDR1 is MDHEN, CDR2 SYDVKM, per germline. Trimming cost V 3 bases and J 5 bases, with 19 bases left between them. The CDR3 sequence is CASSFQGSTEIYGYTF. The CDR3 DNA follows: TGTGCCAGCAGTTTCCAGGGCTCCACGGAGATTTATGGCTACACCTTC.

The chain recombines TRBV6-4 with TRBJ2-1; D might be TRBD2 (6 bases). V lost 1 base and J 5 bases, leaving 9 bases between the germline ends. CDR3 length equals 14 residues. Germline-derived CDR1 and CDR2 are MRHNA and SNTAGT. The CDR3 is CASSDFPGDNEQFF. In DNA form, the CDR3 reads TGTGCCAGCAGTGACTTCCCGGGGGACAATGAGCAGTTCTTC.

The J gene is TRBJ2-1, the V gene TRBV7-9, with D possibly being TRBD1 (5 bases). CDR1 SEHNR and CDR2 FQNEAQ come from the germline V gene (reference sequence). Trimming removed 5 bases at V and 0 bases at J, with 14 bases between. The CDR3 spans 16 residues. The CDR3 DNA sequence: TGTGCCAGCAGCCTCCGGACACCGAGCTCCTACAATGAGCAGTTCTTC. Its protein is CASSLRTPSSYNEQFF.

The V gene is TRBV5-1, the J gene TRBJ2-6; D unresolved. V lost 0 bases and J 0 bases, leaving 7 bases between the germline ends. This CDR3 has 16 residues. Germline CDR1 is SGHRS and CDR2 is YFSETQ. The CDR3 loop is CASSLAGHSGANVLTF. The CDR3 DNA reads TGCGCCAGCAGCTTGGCCGGTCACTCTGGGGCCAACGTCCTGACTTTC.

This chain links TRBV7-6 with TRBJ1-2, with 9 bases matching TRBD1. CDR1 and CDR2 from the germline V gene are SGHVS and FNYEAQ. The CDR3 extends over 15 amino acids. After removal of 6 bases from V and 0 bases from J, the junction contained 5 bases not matched to a gene. The CDR3 reads CASSWDRETNYGYTF. The DNA of the CDR3 is TGTGCCAGCAGTTGGGACAGGGAGACTAACTATGGCTACACCTTC.

V is TRBV19 and J is TRBJ1-1; unclear D gene. In germline, CDR1 is LNHDA, CDR2 SQIVND (reference sequence). The CDR3 consists of 11 residues. The ends were cut back, 4 bases at V and 4 bases at J, with 4 bases in the middle. The CDR3 sequence is CASSTPTEAFF. The CDR3 DNA reads as TGTGCCAGTAGTACTCCCACTGAAGCTTTCTTT.

The rearrangement links TRBV15 to TRBJ1-1, with 10 bases matching TRBD1. V dropped 0 bases and J dropped 5; count of bases not matched to a gene: 6. The germline V gene has CDR1 LNHNV and CDR2 YYDKDF (reference sequence). The CDR3 contains 16 residues. This CDR3 is CATSRDRWTGGTEAFF. The CDR3 bases are TGTGCCACCAGCAGAGATCGTTGGACAGGGGGAACTGAAGCTTTCTTT.

The chain joins TRBV19 to TRBJ2-1; 10 nucleotides align to TRBD2. The CDR3 is 13 residues long. Unmatched junction bases numbered 1, after V lost 8 bases and J lost 3 bases. Germline V gene data show CDR1 as LNHDA and CDR2 as SQIVND (reference sequence). CDR3 region: CASSSGGYNEQFF. Written as DNA, the CDR3 is TGTGCCAGTTCTAGCGGGGGCTACAATGAGCAGTTCTTC.

This chain connects TRBV9 to TRBJ2-7, with 10 bases identical to TRBD1. The J segment lost 2 bases and the V segment lost 0 bases, leaving 2 bases of the junction unmatched. The CDR3 extends over 15 amino acids. Per the germline V gene, CDR1 is SGDLS and CDR2 is YYNGEE. The CDR3 bases are TGTGCCAGCAGCGTAGGACAGGGGGCCCCCTACGAGCAGTACTTC. It yields the protein CASSVGQGAPYEQYF.

The genes are TRBV19 and TRBJ2-7; D gene unclear. The germline V gene has CDR1 LNHDA and CDR2 SQIVND (reference sequence). Trimming removed 3 bases from V and 2 bases from J, with 8 bases in between. The CDR3 length is 13 residues. The DNA of the CDR3 is TGTGCCAGTAGTATTGGTCAGGCCTACGAGCAGTACTTC. Protein product: CASSIGQAYEQYF.

The V call is TRBV7-8, the J call TRBJ1-1; D gene unclear. The germline V and J ends were trimmed by 3 bases and 4 bases, with 3 bases remaining between them. Germline CDR1 SGHVS, CDR2 FQNEAQ. The CDR3 loop spans 11 amino acids. The DNA for the CDR3 is TGTGCCAGCAGCTTCTCCACTGAAGCTTTCTTT. Translating it yields CASSFSTEAFF. Based on the CDR3 plus reference TRBV7-8 and TRBJ1-1, the full variable domain is GAGVSQSPRYKVAKRGQDVALRCDPISGHVSLFWYQQALGQGPEFLTYFQNEAQLDKSGLPSDRFFAERPEGSVSTLKIQRTQQEDSAVYLCASSFSTEAFFGQGTRLTVV.

The chain's CDR3 is CASSPQVLSYEQYF. The CDR3 bases are TGTGCCAGCAGCCCACAGGTTCTATCCTACGAGCAGTACTTC. The chain is built from TRBV27 and TRBJ2-7, with D possibly TRBD1 on 5 matching bases. The V gene lost 6 bases and the J gene lost 1 base, with 13 bases spanning the gap. The germline V gene encodes CDR1 MNHEY and CDR2 SMNVEV (reference sequence). CDR3 size: 14 residues.

The J gene is TRBJ2-1, the V gene TRBV28; tentatively, D is TRBD1 (5 bases). The V end was cut by 1 base, the J end by 4 bases, with 20 bases between. Germline values: CDR1 MDHEN, CDR2 SYDVKM. This CDR3 region has 18 residues. The CDR3 spells CASSLYFRTTTLYNEQFF. The DNA for the CDR3 is TGTGCCAGCAGTTTATATTTTAGGACAACAACTTTGTACAATGAGCAGTTCTTC.

This chain connects TRBV29-1 to TRBJ2-5, with D hard to call. Deletions cut 0 bases from V and 0 bases from J, with 5 bases between. Germline lookup yields CDR1 SQVTM and CDR2 ANQGSEA. The CDR3 loop spans 13 amino acids. CDR3 amino acids: CSVEDRYQETQYF. CDR3 bases: TGCAGCGTTGAAGACAGGTACCAAGAGACCCAGTACTTC. Drawing the rest from reference TRBV29-1 and TRBJ2-5, the complete variable domain is SAVISQKPSRDICQRGTSLTIQCQVDSQVTMMFWYRQQPGQSLTLIATANQGSEATYESGFVIDKFPISRPNLTFSTLTVSNMSPEDSSIYLCSVEDRYQETQYFGPGTRLLVL.

The V call is TRBV27, the J call TRBJ2-3, with a possible D match to TRBD2 (5 bases). The CDR3 extends over 13 amino acids. Germline V gene lookup returns CDR1 MNHEY and CDR2 SMNVEV (reference sequence). V dropped 5 bases and J dropped 4 bases, with 10 bases sitting between them. CDR3 in amino acids: CASSGLWSDTQYF. For the CDR3, the DNA is TGTGCCAGCAGTGGACTTTGGTCAGATACGCAGTATTTT.

The chain uses TRBV7-8 and TRBJ2-1, with TRBD2 matching 9 bases. CDR3 length: 22 amino acids. The germline CDR1 and CDR2 sequences are SGHVS and FQNEAQ. V lost 1 base and J lost 3; bases outside the gene matches: 22. CDR3 nucleotide sequence: TGTGCCAGCAGCTTAGTGTCAGGACATCGGGGAGGCGGGAGGGATTTCTACAATGAGCAGTTCTTC. Protein sequence: CASSLVSGHRGGGRDFYNEQFF.